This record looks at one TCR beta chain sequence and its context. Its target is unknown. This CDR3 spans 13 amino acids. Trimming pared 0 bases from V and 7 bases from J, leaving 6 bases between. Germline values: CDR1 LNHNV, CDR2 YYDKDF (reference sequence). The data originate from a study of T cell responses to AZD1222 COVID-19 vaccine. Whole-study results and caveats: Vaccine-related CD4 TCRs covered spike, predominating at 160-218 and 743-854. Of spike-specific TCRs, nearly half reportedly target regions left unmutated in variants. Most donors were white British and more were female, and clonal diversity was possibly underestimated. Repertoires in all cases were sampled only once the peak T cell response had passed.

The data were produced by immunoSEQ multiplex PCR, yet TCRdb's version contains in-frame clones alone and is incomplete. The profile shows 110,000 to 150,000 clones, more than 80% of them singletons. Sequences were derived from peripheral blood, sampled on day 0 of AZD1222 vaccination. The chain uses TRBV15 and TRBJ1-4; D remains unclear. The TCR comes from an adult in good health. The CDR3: CATSRDLIEKLFF. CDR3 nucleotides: TGTGCCACCAGCAGAGACCTAATTGAAAAACTGTTTTTT.